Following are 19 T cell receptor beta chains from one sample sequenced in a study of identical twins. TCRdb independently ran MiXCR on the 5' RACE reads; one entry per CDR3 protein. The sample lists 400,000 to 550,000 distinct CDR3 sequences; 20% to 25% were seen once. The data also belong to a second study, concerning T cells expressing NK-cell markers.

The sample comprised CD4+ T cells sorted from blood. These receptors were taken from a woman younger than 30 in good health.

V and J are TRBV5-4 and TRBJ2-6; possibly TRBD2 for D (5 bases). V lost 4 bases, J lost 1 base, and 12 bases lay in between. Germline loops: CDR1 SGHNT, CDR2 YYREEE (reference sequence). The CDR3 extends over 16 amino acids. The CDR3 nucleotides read TGTGCCAGCAGCAAGGAAAGGGAGTCTGGGGCCAACGTCCTGACTTTC. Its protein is CASSKERESGANVLTF.

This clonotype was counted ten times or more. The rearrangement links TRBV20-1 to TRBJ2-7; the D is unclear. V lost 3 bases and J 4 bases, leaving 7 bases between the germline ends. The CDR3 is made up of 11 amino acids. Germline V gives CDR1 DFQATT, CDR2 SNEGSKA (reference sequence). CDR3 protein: CSASEGYEQYF. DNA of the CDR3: TGCAGTGCTAGTGAAGGGTACGAGCAGTACTTC.

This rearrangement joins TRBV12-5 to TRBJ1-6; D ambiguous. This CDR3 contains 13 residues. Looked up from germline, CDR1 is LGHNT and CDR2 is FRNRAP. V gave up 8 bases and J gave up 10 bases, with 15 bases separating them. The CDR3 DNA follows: TGTGCTAGTTCTTCCCAGGCGGTGTCACCCCTCCACTTT. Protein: CASSSQAVSPLHF. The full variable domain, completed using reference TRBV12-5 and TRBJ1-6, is DARVTQTPRHKVTEMGQEVTMRCQPILGHNTVFWYRQTMMQGLELLAYFRNRAPLDDSGMPKDRFSAEMPDATLATLKIQPSEPRDSAVYFCASSSQAVSPLHFGNGTRLTVT.

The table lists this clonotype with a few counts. CDR3 protein: CASTLAGGQTGELFF. The CDR3, as DNA: TGTGCCAGCACCCTAGCGGGGGGGCAAACCGGGGAGCTGTTTTTT. The chain is built from TRBV9 and TRBJ2-2; 12 bases align to TRBD2. This CDR3 has 15 residues. CDR1 is SGDLS, CDR2 YYNGEE, per germline. V was pared by 6 bases and J by 5 bases, with 5 bases of the junction left unmatched.

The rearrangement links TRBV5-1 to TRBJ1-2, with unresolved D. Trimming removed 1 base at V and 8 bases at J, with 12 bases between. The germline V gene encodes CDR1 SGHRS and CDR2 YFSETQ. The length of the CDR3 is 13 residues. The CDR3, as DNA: TGCGCCAGCAGCTTGATGGCAGGCGAGGGCTACACCTTC. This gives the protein CASSLMAGEGYTF. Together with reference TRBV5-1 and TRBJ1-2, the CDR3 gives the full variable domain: KAGVTQTPRYLIKTRGQQVTLSCSPISGHRSVSWYQQTPGQGLQFLFEYFSETQRNKGNFPGRFSGRQFSNSRSEMNVSTLELGDSALYLCASSLMAGEGYTFGSGTRLTVV.

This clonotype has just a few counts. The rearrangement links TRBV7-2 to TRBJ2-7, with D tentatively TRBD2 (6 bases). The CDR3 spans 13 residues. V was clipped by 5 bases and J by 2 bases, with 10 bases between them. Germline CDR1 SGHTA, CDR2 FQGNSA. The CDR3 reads CASSRSGPYEQYF. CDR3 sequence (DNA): TGTGCCAGCAGCCGTAGCGGTCCCTACGAGCAGTACTTC. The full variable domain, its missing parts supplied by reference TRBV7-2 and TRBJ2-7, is GAGVSQSPSNKVTEKGKDVELRCDPISGHTALYWYRQSLGQGLEFLIYFQGNSAPDKSGLPSDRFSAERTGGSVSTLTIQRTQQEDSAVYLCASSRSGPYEQYFGPGTRLTVT.

The CDR3 nucleotides are TGTGCCAGCAGTTTATTGCAGGTCCATGGCTACACCTTC. This translates into CASSLLQVHGYTF. The V and J genes are TRBV12-3 or TRBV12-4 and TRBJ1-2; D remains ambiguous. V was pared by 2 bases and J by 6 bases, with 10 bases between. The CDR3 extends over 13 amino acids.

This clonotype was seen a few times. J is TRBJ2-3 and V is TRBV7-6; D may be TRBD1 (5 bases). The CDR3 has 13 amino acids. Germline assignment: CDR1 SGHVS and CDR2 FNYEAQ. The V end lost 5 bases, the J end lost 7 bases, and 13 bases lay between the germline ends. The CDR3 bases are TGTGCCAGCAGCGTCGACAGACGAAATACGCAGTATTTT. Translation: CASSVDRRNTQYF.

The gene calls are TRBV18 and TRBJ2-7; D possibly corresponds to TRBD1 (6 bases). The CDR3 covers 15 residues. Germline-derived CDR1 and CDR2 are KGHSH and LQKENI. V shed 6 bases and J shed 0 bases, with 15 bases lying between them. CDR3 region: CASSLQGFSSYEQYF. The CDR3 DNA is TGTGCCAGCTCCCTACAGGGCTTTAGCTCCTACGAGCAGTACTTC.

CDR3 protein: CSVELSRGTETQYF. The CDR3 nucleotides read TGCAGCGTTGAATTGTCTCGTGGGACCGAGACCCAGTACTTC. V is TRBV29-1 and J is TRBJ2-5; D tentatively reads TRBD1 or TRBD2 (5 bases each). The germline V gene has CDR1 SQVTM and CDR2 ANQGSEA. This CDR3 region has 14 residues. V gave up 2 bases and J gave up 5 bases, with 15 bases separating them. Complete variable domain (other parts from reference TRBV29-1 and TRBJ2-5): SAVISQKPSRDICQRGTSLTIQCQVDSQVTMMFWYRQQPGQSLTLIATANQGSEATYESGFVIDKFPISRPNLTFSTLTVSNMSPEDSSIYLCSVELSRGTETQYFGPGTRLLVL.

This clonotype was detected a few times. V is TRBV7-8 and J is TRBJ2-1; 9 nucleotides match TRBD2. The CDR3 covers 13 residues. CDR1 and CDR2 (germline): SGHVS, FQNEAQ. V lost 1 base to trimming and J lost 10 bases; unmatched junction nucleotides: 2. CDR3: CASSLVAGGEQFF. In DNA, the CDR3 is TGTGCCAGCAGCTTAGTTGCGGGAGGGGAGCAGTTCTTC.

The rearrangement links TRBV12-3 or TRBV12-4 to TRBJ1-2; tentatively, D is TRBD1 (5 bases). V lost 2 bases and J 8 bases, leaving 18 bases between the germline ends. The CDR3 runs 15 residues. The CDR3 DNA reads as TGTGCCAGCAGTTTAACCCAGGGTCGGGAGGAGGGCTACACCTTC. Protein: CASSLTQGREEGYTF.

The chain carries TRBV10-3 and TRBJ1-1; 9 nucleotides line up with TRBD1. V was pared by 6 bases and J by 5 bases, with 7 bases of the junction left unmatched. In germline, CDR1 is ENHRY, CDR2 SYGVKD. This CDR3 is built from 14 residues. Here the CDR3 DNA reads TGTGCCATCAGAGGGACAGGGATAAGTACTGAAGCTTTCTTT. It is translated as CAIRGTGISTEAFF.

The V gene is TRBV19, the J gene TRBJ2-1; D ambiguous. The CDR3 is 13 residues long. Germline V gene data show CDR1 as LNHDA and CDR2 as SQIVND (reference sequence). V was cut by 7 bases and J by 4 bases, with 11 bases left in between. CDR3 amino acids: CASKKDVYNEQFF. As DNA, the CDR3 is TGTGCCAGTAAGAAGGACGTTTACAATGAGCAGTTCTTC.

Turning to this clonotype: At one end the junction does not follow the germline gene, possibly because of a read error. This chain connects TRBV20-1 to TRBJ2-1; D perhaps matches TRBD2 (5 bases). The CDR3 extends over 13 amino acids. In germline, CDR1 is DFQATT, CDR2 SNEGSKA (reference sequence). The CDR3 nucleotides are TGCAGTGCCTCGACTCTAGCCTACAATGAGCAGTTTTTC. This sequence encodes CSASTLAYNEQFF.

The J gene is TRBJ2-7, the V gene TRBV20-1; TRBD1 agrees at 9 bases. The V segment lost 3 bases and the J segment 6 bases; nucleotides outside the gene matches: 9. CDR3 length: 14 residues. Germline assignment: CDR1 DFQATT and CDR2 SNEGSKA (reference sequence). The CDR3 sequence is CSARTGTGWGEQYF. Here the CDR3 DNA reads TGCAGTGCTAGGACCGGGACAGGGTGGGGCGAGCAGTACTTC.

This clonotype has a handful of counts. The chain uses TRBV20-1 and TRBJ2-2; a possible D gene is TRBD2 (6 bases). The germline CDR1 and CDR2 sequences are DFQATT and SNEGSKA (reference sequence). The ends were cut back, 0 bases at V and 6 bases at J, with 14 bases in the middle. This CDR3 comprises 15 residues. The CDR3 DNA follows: TGCAGTGCTAGAGATCGGCGGGGTTCCGCCGGGGAGCTGTTTTTT. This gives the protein CSARDRRGSAGELFF.

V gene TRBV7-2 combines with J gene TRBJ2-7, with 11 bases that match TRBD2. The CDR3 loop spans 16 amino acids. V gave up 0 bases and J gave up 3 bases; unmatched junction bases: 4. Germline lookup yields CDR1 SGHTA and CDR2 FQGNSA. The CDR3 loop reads CASSLAATSGSYEQYF. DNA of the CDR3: TGTGCCAGCAGCTTAGCAGCCACTAGCGGGAGCTACGAGCAGTACTTC.

Here the CDR3 DNA reads TGCGCCAGCAGCGGGGAATCGAACATTCAGTACTTC. Translating it yields CASSGESNIQYF. The V call is TRBV5-1, the J call TRBJ2-4; D remains unclear. The CDR3 covers 12 residues. Germline CDR1 is SGHRS and CDR2 is YFSETQ. Trimming took off 4 bases at V and 7 bases at J, with 9 bases between the two ends.